What follows are 26 T cell receptor beta chains derived from one specimen sequenced in a study of blood T cell repertoires in COVID-19. Sequenced by immunoSEQ multiplex PCR; TCRdb stores in-frame clones only, minus some. The sample holds 100,000 to 150,000 clones, roughly 69% seen once. The sequencing input was peripheral blood. All receptors derive from a woman between 70 and 85 years old with acute or convalescent COVID-19.

This chain links TRBV30 with TRBJ1-6; the match to TRBD1 covers 9 bases. J lost 7 bases, V lost 3 bases, and 4 bases had no gene match. The CDR3 spans 14 residues. CDR1 is GTSNPN and CDR2 is SVGIG in the germline V gene (reference sequence). The CDR3 nucleotides read TGTGCCTGGAGCCTCGGACAGGGGAATTCACCCCTCCACTTT. It yields the protein CAWSLGQGNSPLHF.

This clone was counted a few times. The J gene is TRBJ2-2, the V gene TRBV11-3, with a tentative D call TRBD1 (5 bases). Germline V gene lookup returns CDR1 SGHNT and CDR2 YENEEA. Trimming took off 1 base at V and 6 bases at J, with 12 bases between the two ends. The CDR3 consists of 15 residues. The CDR3 nucleotides are TGTGCCAGCAGCTTAGGCCAGGGTCGAGCCGGGGAGCTGTTTTTT. Its translation is CASSLGQGRAGELFF.

V is TRBV6-5 and J is TRBJ1-2; 7 nucleotides line up with TRBD1. V was pared by 2 bases and J by 7 bases, with 7 bases of the junction left unmatched. This CDR3 is built from 14 residues. The germline CDR1 and CDR2 sequences are MNHEY and SVGAGI. Here the CDR3 DNA reads TGTGCCAGCAGTTACGACGGGACAGATGGTGGCTACACCTTC. Translated: CASSYDGTDGGYTF.

The chain recombines TRBV19 with TRBJ1-5; weak D call: TRBD1 (6 bases). Deletions cut 11 bases from V and 6 bases from J, with 17 bases between. Germline loops: CDR1 LNHDA, CDR2 SQIVND (reference sequence). The CDR3 has 13 residues. The CDR3 reads CACTRGLGQPQHF. In nucleotides, the CDR3 is TGTGCCTGTACCAGGGGTCTTGGTCAGCCCCAGCATTTT.

The gene calls are TRBV7-9 and TRBJ1-5; possible D gene TRBD1, 5 bases. The germline CDR1 and CDR2 sequences are SEHNR and FQNEAQ (reference sequence). The germline V and J ends were trimmed by 4 bases and 7 bases, with 8 bases remaining between them. CDR3 length: 12 residues. The CDR3 nucleotides read TGTGCCAGCAGCTCCCAGGGACAGCCCCAGCATTTT. Translating gives CASSSQGQPQHF. Together with reference TRBV7-9 and TRBJ1-5, the CDR3 gives the full variable domain: DTGVSQNPRHKITKRGQNVTFRCDPISEHNRLYWYRQTLGQGPEFLTYFQNEAQLEKSRLLSDRFSAERPKGSFSTLEIQRTEQGDSAMYLCASSSQGQPQHFGDGTRLSIL.

The chain combines TRBV7-6 with TRBJ2-1, with 8 bases lining up with TRBD1. The V and J ends lost 5 bases and 0 bases, in that order; junction bases with no gene match: 3. Germline CDR1 SGHVS, CDR2 FNYEAQ. The CDR3 runs to 15 residues. The CDR3 bases are TGTGCCAGCAGCGAAACAGGGGGCTCCTACAATGAGCAGTTCTTC. Amino acids: CASSETGGSYNEQFF.

The CDR3 here is CASSMWDRNQPQHF. For the CDR3, the DNA is TGTGCCAGTAGTATGTGGGACAGAAATCAGCCCCAGCATTTT. The chain employs TRBV19 and TRBJ1-5; TRBD1 matches 7 bases. Germline V gene sequence: CDR1 LNHDA, CDR2 SQIVND (reference sequence). The trim removed 3 bases at V and 4 bases at J, leaving 3 bases unmatched. There are 14 residues in the CDR3.

This chain uses TRBV10-3 with TRBJ2-2; 7 bases match TRBD1. V gave up 11 bases and J gave up 5 bases; unmatched junction bases: 11. CDR1 is ENHRY, CDR2 SYGVKD, per germline. The CDR3 sequence is 14 residues long. In DNA form, the CDR3 reads TGTGCCGGACAGGCTACCGAGGGGACCGGGGAGCTGTTTTTT. This encodes CAGQATEGTGELFF.

The gene calls are TRBV2 and TRBJ2-5; 10 nucleotides align to TRBD1. The V and J ends lost 2 bases and 4 bases, in that order; junction bases with no gene match: 13. The CDR3 has 18 amino acids. Germline V gene sequence: CDR1 SNHLY, CDR2 FYNNEI. The CDR3, as DNA: TGTGCCAGCAGTGAAATGGGTCCCCGGACAGGGGGTCGAGAGACCCAGTACTTC. Translated, it gives CASSEMGPRTGGRETQYF. Based on the CDR3 plus reference TRBV2 and TRBJ2-5, the full variable domain is EPEVTQTPSHQVTQMGQEVILRCVPISNHLYFYWYRQILGQKVEFLVSFYNNEISEKSEIFDDQFSVERPDGSNFTLKIRSTKLEDSAMYFCASSEMGPRTGGRETQYFGPGTRLLVL.

The J gene is TRBJ2-2, the V gene TRBV7-7; TRBD1 agrees at 7 bases. Germline V gives CDR1 SSHAT, CDR2 FNYEAQ (reference sequence). V was pared by 0 bases and J by 6 bases, with 4 bases of the junction left unmatched. There are 15 residues in the CDR3. CDR3 nucleotide sequence: TGTGCCAGCAGCTTAGCGAGTGGGACAGCCGGGGAGCTGTTTTTT. It encodes CASSLASGTAGELFF.

The chain has TRBV12-3 or TRBV12-4 and TRBJ1-2, with 7 bases that match TRBD1. The CDR3 extends over 13 amino acids. Trimming removed 9 bases from V and 4 bases from J; junction bases left unmatched: 8. CDR3 residues: CASRTGASYGYTF. The DNA for the CDR3 is TGTGCCAGTCGAACAGGGGCTAGCTATGGCTACACCTTC.

The chain combines TRBV19 with TRBJ2-5; 10 bases line up with TRBD1. The CDR3 is 19 residues long. V dropped 3 bases and J dropped 2; count of bases not matched to a gene: 15. Germline values: CDR1 LNHDA, CDR2 SQIVND (reference sequence). This CDR3 is CASSIFGQGVRGLQETQYF. The CDR3 region has the DNA TGTGCCAGTAGTATCTTTGGACAGGGGGTCCGAGGGCTTCAAGAGACCCAGTACTTC.

This clone has just a few counts. The V and J genes are TRBV18 and TRBJ1-1; D might be TRBD1 (5 bases). The CDR3 totals 16 residues. V dropped 3 bases and J dropped 2 bases, with 16 bases sitting between them. Germline loops: CDR1 KGHSH, CDR2 LQKENI. CDR3 in amino acids: CASSPSGGTRNTEAFF. CDR3 nucleotide sequence: TGTGCCAGCTCACCCTCCGGGGGTACACGAAACACTGAAGCTTTCTTT.

The rearrangement joins TRBV19 to TRBJ1-5, with D hard to call. The CDR3 length is 13 residues. Trimming stripped 0 bases from V and 5 bases from J, with 5 bases between. Germline-derived CDR1 and CDR2 are LNHDA and SQIVND (reference sequence). DNA for the CDR3: TGTGCCAGTAGTATAGAGAGCCATCAGCCCCAGCATTTT. This gives the protein CASSIESHQPQHF.

This chain connects TRBV28 to TRBJ1-5, with a possible D match to TRBD1 (6 bases). V dropped 1 base and J dropped 2 bases, with 12 bases sitting between them. Germline V gives CDR1 MDHEN, CDR2 SYDVKM. This CDR3 spans 16 amino acids. The CDR3 protein is CASSLSGAGGNQPQHF. The CDR3 DNA sequence: TGTGCCAGCAGTTTATCGGGGGCGGGGGGCAATCAGCCCCAGCATTTT.

This clone was observed a handful of times. The chain has TRBV18 and TRBJ2-3, with D unclear. This CDR3 comprises 12 residues. The V and J ends lost 6 bases and 1 base respectively, with 5 bases between them. Germline CDR1 reads KGHSH; CDR2 reads LQKENI. CDR3 residues: CASSEGTDTQYF. CDR3 bases: TGTGCCAGCTCCGAGGGCACAGATACGCAGTATTTT.

J is TRBJ2-7 and V is TRBV29-1; 11 bases fit TRBD1. The CDR3 has 13 residues. V shed 5 bases, J shed 6 bases, and the junction held 6 bases outside the gene matches. CDR1 is SQVTM and CDR2 is ANQGSEA in the germline V gene. CDR3 bases: TGCAGCGTTCATGGACAGGGGGCGTCCGAGCAGTACTTC. Protein sequence: CSVHGQGASEQYF.

This chain uses TRBV9 with TRBJ2-3; D uncertain. Trimming took 0 bases from V and 6 from J, leaving 8 bases between them. The germline gives CDR1 SGDLS, CDR2 YYNGEE. The CDR3 is made up of 13 amino acids. The CDR3 coding sequence is TGTGCCAGCAGCGTAGCTACTGGTGATACGCAGTATTTT. It is translated as CASSVATGDTQYF. Variable domain in full (rest from reference TRBV9 and TRBJ2-3): DSGVTQTPKHLITATGQRVTLRCSPRSGDLSVYWYQQSLDQGLQFLIQYYNGEERAKGNILERFSAQQFPDLHSELNLSSLELGDSALYFCASSVATGDTQYFGPGTRLTVL.

The V gene is TRBV11-2, the J gene TRBJ2-1; 8 bases line up with TRBD2. CDR1 and CDR2 from the germline V gene are SGHAT and FQNNGV. This CDR3 comprises 16 residues. V lost 4 bases, J lost 7 bases, and 12 bases stayed unmatched. The chain's CDR3 is CASSWLLLGRVNEQFF. The CDR3 DNA is TGTGCCAGCAGCTGGTTACTTCTCGGGAGGGTTAATGAGCAGTTCTTC.

The chain employs TRBV9 and TRBJ1-2, with 8 nucleotides matching TRBD1. Germline V gene lookup returns CDR1 SGDLS and CDR2 YYNGEE. This CDR3 has 14 amino acids. V lost 0 bases and J lost 8; bases outside the gene matches: 6. The CDR3 spells CASSVDRGQVGYTF. Here the CDR3 DNA reads TGTGCCAGCAGCGTAGACAGGGGACAGGTCGGCTACACCTTC.

This chain links TRBV7-2 with TRBJ1-6; D is possibly TRBD1 (5 bases). This CDR3 is built from 14 residues. V dropped 2 bases and J dropped 10 bases, with 12 bases sitting between them. Germline CDR1 is SGHTA and CDR2 is FQGNSA. The CDR3 here is CASSLQQGGSPLHF. The CDR3 nucleotides read TGTGCCAGCAGCTTACAGCAGGGTGGCTCACCCCTCCACTTT. The complete variable domain, with remaining parts taken from reference TRBV7-2 and TRBJ1-6, reads GAGVSQSPSNKVTEKGKDVELRCDPISGHTALYWYRQSLGQGLEFLIYFQGNSAPDKSGLPSDRFSAERTGGSVSTLTIQRTQQEDSAVYLCASSLQQGGSPLHFGNGTRLTVT.

This clone was detected once. The rearrangement joins TRBV7-3 to TRBJ1-5, with a tentative D call TRBD1 (5 bases). Germline V gene data show CDR1 as SGHTA and CDR2 as FQGTGA. Deletions cut 1 base from V and 0 bases from J, with 16 bases between. This CDR3 comprises 18 residues. The CDR3 sequence is CASSLIIRRGYSNQPQHF. In DNA form, the CDR3 reads TGTGCCAGCAGCTTAATCATCAGGCGGGGCTATAGCAATCAGCCCCAGCATTTT.

This clone has a single count. The V call is TRBV30, the J call TRBJ2-1; D remains unclear. CDR3 size: 16 residues. In germline, CDR1 is GTSNPN, CDR2 SVGIG (reference sequence). The V end was cut by 2 bases, the J end by 8 bases, with 22 bases between. The CDR3 reads CAWSPLRIAESDEQFF. CDR3 coding DNA: TGTGCCTGGAGTCCCTTGAGGATAGCTGAATCCGATGAGCAGTTCTTC.

The chain couples TRBV9 to TRBJ2-7, with D maybe TRBD1 (6 bases). V lost 0 bases and J 3 bases, leaving 10 bases between the germline ends. Germline lookup yields CDR1 SGDLS and CDR2 YYNGEE. This CDR3 has 14 amino acids. The CDR3 DNA reads TGTGCCAGCAGCGTAGACCAGGGGTTCTACGAGCAGTACTTC. Translating gives CASSVDQGFYEQYF. Full variable domain (missing parts from reference TRBV9 and TRBJ2-7): DSGVTQTPKHLITATGQRVTLRCSPRSGDLSVYWYQQSLDQGLQFLIQYYNGEERAKGNILERFSAQQFPDLHSELNLSSLELGDSALYFCASSVDQGFYEQYFGPGTRLTVT.

This clone turned up a few times. J is TRBJ1-2 and V is TRBV7-2; D is unclear. This CDR3 contains 15 residues. CDR1 and CDR2 from the germline V gene are SGHTA and FQGNSA. Trimming shortened V by 1 base and J by 3 bases, and 12 bases separated the two germline ends. CDR3 residues: CASSLVGSGYYGYTF. CDR3 DNA: TGTGCCAGCAGCTTAGTCGGGTCGGGGTACTATGGCTACACCTTC.

This clone appeared a single time. This chain joins TRBV10-3 and TRBJ1-3; 7 positions match TRBD1. This CDR3 comprises 13 residues. With V trimmed by 10 bases and J by 4 bases, 7 bases remained unmatched. The V gene's germline CDR1 is ENHRY and CDR2 SYGVKD. The CDR3 loop reads CATETGPGNTIYF. Written as DNA, the CDR3 is TGTGCCACCGAGACAGGGCCCGGAAACACCATATATTTT.